This T cell receptor beta chain was recorded in a study of T-cell reconstitution after alpha-beta-depleted transplantation in children. Notes on the study in general: Expanded clones from the graft, numbering several hundred, reportedly supplied alpha-beta T cells about two months after transplant. A year had passed since transplant, and T-cell counts and diversity by then came mostly from newly produced T cells.

There are a few counts of this clonotype. What it binds is unknown. V gave up 4 bases and J gave up 4 bases; unmatched junction bases: 6. The CDR3 length is 14 residues. CDR1 is SGHRS and CDR2 is YFSETQ in the germline V gene. The library targeted TCRbeta and was prepared with unique molecular identifiers. TCRdb called the PCR reads again in MiXCR, with one record for every CDR3 protein. The table includes about 400,000 distinct CDR3 sequences, about a sixth detected once. The sample was PBMCs, mostly from graft donor cells, taken 360 days after TCRalphabeta/CD19-depleted stem cell transplant. The chain couples TRBV5-1 to TRBJ2-3; TRBD2 agrees at 7 bases. The source is a boy under two years old who had a stem cell transplant for Wiskott-Aldrich syndrome, so the T cells may come from the graft donor. The CDR3 loop reads CASSLLTSSDTQYF. In nucleotides, the CDR3 is TGCGCCAGCAGCCTACTGACTAGCTCAGATACGCAGTATTTT.